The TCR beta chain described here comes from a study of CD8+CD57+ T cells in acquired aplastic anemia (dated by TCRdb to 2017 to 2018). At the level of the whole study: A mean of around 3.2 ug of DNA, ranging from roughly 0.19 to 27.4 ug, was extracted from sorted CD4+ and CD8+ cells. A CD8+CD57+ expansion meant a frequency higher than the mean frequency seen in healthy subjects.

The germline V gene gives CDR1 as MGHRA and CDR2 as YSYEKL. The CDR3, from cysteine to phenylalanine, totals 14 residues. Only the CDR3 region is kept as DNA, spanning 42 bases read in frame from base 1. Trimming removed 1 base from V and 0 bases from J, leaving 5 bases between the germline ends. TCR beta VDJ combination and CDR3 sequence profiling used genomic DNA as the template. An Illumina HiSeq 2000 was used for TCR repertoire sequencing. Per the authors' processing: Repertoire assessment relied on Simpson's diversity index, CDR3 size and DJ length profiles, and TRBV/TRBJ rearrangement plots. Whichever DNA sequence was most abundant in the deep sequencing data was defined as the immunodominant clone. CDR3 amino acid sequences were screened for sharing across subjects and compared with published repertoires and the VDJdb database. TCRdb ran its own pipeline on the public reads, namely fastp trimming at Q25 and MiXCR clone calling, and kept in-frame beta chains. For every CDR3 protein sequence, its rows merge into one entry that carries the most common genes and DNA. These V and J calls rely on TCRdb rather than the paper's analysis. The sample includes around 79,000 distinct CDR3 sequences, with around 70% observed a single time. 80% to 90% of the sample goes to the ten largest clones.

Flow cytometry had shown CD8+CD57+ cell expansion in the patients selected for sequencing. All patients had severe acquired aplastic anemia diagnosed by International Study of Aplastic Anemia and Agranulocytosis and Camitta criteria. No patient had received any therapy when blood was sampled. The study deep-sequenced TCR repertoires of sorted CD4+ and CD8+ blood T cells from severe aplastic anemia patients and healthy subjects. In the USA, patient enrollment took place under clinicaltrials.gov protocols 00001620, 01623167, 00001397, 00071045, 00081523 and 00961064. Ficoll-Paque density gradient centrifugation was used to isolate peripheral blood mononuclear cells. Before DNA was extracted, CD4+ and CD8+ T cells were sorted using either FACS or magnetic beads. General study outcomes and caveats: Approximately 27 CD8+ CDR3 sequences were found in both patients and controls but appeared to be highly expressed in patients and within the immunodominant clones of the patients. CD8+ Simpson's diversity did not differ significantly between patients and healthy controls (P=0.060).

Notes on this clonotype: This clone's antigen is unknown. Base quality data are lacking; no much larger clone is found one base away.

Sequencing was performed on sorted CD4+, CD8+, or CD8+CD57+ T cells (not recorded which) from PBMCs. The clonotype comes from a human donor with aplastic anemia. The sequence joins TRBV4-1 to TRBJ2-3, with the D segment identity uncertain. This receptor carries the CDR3 CASSQVGSTDTQYF. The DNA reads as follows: TGCGCCAGCAGCCAAGTCGGGAGCACAGATACGCAGTATTTT.